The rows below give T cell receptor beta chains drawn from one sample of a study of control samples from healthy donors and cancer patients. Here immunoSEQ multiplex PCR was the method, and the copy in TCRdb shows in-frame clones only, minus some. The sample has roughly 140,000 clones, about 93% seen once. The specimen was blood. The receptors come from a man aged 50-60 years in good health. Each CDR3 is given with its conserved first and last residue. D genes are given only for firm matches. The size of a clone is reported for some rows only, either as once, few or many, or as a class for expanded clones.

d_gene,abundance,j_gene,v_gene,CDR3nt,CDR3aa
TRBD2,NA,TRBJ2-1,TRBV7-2,TGTGCCAGCAGCTTAGCGGGGACTAGCGGTCACAATGAGCAGTTCTTC,CASSLAGTSGHNEQFF
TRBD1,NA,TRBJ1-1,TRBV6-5,TGTGCCAGCAGGATGAACAGGGGGGGGACTGAAGCTTTCTTT,CASRMNRGGTEAFF
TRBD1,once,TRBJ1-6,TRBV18,TGTGCCAGCTCACCGGACAGGGTAAATTCACCCCTCCACTTT,CASSPDRVNSPLHF
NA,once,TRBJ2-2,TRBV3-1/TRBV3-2,TGTGCCAGCAGCCTCTCTACCGGGGAGCTGTTTTTT,CASSLSTGELFF
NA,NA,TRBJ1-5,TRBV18,TGTGCCACCACCCCTGGAACGAGGCAGCCCCAGCATTTT,CATTPGTRQPQHF
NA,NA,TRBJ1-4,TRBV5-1,TGCGCCAGCAGCTTGGGGACCGTAAGCAGTGAAAAACTGTTTTTT,CASSLGTVSSEKLFF
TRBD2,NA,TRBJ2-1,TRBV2,TGTGCCAGCAGTGGAGGACTAGCCCACAATGAGCAGTTCTTC,CASSGGLAHNEQFF
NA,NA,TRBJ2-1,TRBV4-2,TGTGCCAGCAGCCAAGGGGGGCAATTCTCCTACAATGAGCAGTTCTTC,CASSQGGQFSYNEQFF
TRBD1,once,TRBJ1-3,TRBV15,TGTGCCACCGAAAGTGCTTTGGACAGGGTGGGAAACACCATATATTTT,CATESALDRVGNTIYF
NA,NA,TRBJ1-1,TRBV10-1,TGCGCCAGCAGTGAGTCCGGTGCTGCAGCTTTCTTT,CASSESGAAAFF
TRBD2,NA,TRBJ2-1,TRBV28,TGTGCCAGCAGTTCCTACCCCGGGACTAGCGGGCGTAATGAGCAGTTCTTC,CASSSYPGTSGRNEQFF
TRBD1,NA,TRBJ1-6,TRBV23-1,TGCGCCAGCGGAGAGCCGGACAGGGGTAATTCACCCCTCCACTTT,CASGEPDRGNSPLHF
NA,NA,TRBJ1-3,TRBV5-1,TGCGCCAGCGGGGGAGGAAACACCATATATTTT,CASGGGNTIYF
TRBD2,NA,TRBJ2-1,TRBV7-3,TGTGCCAGCAGCTACGCCGGGACTAGCGGTCTCAATGAGCAGTTCTTC,CASSYAGTSGLNEQFF
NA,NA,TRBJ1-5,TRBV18,TGTGCCAGCTCACCACCGGGAGTCGGGGGAGGCAATCAGCCCCAGCATTTT,CASSPPGVGGGNQPQHF
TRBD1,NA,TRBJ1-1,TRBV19,TGTGCCAGTAGTATAGTTCGACAGGGAACCACTGAAGCTTTCTTT,CASSIVRQGTTEAFF
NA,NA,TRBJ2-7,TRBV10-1,TGCGCCAGCAGTGAGTCTCGGACTCGATCCTACGAGCAGTACTTC,CASSESRTRSYEQYF
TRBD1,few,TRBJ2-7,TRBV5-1,TGCGCCAGCAGCTTGGGGCGACAGGGGATCAACTCCTACGAGCAGTACTTC,CASSLGRQGINSYEQYF
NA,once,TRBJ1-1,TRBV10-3,TGTGCCACAGGGCGGCCTCTTGGGAACACTGAAGCTTTCTTT,CATGRPLGNTEAFF
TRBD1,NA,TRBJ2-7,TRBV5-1,TGCGCCAGCAGCTTGAGGGACAGGGGCTACGAGCAGTACTTC,CASSLRDRGYEQYF
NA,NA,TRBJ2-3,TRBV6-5,TGTGCCAGCGTCCAAGAGGCAGGGCCATCGGGTACGCAGTATTTT,CASVQEAGPSGTQYF
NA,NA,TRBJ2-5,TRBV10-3,TGTGCCGCAGGACCGTACGAGGAGACCCAGTACTTC,CAAGPYEETQYF
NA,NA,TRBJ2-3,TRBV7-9,TGTGCCAGCAGCTTAGTATCCGGATCTAGCACAGATACGCAGTATTTT,CASSLVSGSSTDTQYF
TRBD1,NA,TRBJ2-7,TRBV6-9,TGTGCCAGCAGTTATTCGGGACAGGGGTACGAGCAGTACTTC,CASSYSGQGYEQYF
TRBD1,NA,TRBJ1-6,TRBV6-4,TGTGCCAGCCGCCGGGACAGGGGAAATTCACCCCTCCACTTT,CASRRDRGNSPLHF
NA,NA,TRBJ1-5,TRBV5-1,TGCGCCAGCAGCCCGGACTTATATCAGCCCCAGCATTTT,CASSPDLYQPQHF
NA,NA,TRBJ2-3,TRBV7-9,TGTGCCAGCAGCCATTCAGATACGCAGTATTTT,CASSHSDTQYF
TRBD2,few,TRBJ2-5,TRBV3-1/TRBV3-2,TGTGCCAGCAGCCAAGACTTTGTAGCGGGAGCAGGAGAGACCCAGTACTTC,CASSQDFVAGAGETQYF
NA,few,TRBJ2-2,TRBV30,TGTGCCTGGAGGGAGGGTTCGAACACCGGGGAGCTGTTTTTT,CAWREGSNTGELFF
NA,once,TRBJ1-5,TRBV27,TGTGCCAGCAGTTTGGCAGGAGGCAATCAGCCCCAGCATTTT,CASSLAGGNQPQHF
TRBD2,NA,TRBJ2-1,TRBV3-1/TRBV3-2,TGTGCCAGCAGCCCCGGGACTAGCGGCGAGCAGTTCTTC,CASSPGTSGEQFF
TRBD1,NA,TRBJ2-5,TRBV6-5,TGTGCCAGCAGTATCGGACAGGGTGTGCGGGAGACCCAGTACTTC,CASSIGQGVRETQYF
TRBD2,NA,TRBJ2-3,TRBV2,TGTGCCAGCAGTGCCTCCCGCCTGAGACTAGCGGGAGGGATTAGCACAGATACGCAGTATTTT,CASSASRLRLAGGISTDTQYF
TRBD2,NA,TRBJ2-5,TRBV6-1,TGTGCCAGCAGTGCCACTAGCGGGAGGATACAAGAGACCCAGTACTTC,CASSATSGRIQETQYF
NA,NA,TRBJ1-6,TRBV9,TGTGCCAGCAGCCCAGAGCGGGGGGGTCTGGGGTCACCCCTCCACTTT,CASSPERGGLGSPLHF
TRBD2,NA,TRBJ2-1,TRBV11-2,TGTGCCAGCAGCTTAGGAATTGGGGGGAGGGCCTACAATGAGCAGTTCTTC,CASSLGIGGRAYNEQFF
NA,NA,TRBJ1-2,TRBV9,TGTGCCAGCAGCGCTGATCTTCTTAGCTATGGCTACACCTTC,CASSADLLSYGYTF
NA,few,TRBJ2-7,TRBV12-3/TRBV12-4,TGTGCCAGCAGTTTGGGCAGCTCCTACGAGCAGTACTTC,CASSLGSSYEQYF
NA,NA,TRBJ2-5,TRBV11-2,TGTGCCAGCAGCCACGACCCAAGCGGCCAAGAGACCCAGTACTTC,CASSHDPSGQETQYF
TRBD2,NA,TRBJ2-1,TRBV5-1,TGCGCCAGCAGTAAACTAGCGTACAATGAGCAGTTCTTC,CASSKLAYNEQFF
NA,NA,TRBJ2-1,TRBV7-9,TGTGCCAGCAGCTTATCTTCGCAATACAATGAGCAGTTCTTC,CASSLSSQYNEQFF
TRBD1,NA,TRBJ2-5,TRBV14,TGTGCCAGCAGCGAACAGGGGCAAGAGACCCAGTACTTC,CASSEQGQETQYF
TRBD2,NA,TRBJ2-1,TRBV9,TGTGCCAGCAGCGGTCTGAGCGGGACCTACAATGAGCAGTTCTTC,CASSGLSGTYNEQFF
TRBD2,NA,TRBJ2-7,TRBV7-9,TGTGCCAGCAGAGACACTAGCGGGAGGATCTACGAGCAGTACTTC,CASRDTSGRIYEQYF
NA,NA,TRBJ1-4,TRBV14,TGTGCCAGCAGCCAAGCGGCCGGGAACCTAAATGAAAAACTGTTTTTT,CASSQAAGNLNEKLFF
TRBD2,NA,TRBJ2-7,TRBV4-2,TGTGCCAGCAGCCAAGAGGGGACTAGCGGGAGTTACGAGCAGTACTTC,CASSQEGTSGSYEQYF
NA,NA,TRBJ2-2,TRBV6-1,TGTGCCAGCAGTGAATTTTTAGGGCCCGGGGAGCTGTTTTTT,CASSEFLGPGELFF
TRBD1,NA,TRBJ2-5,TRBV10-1,TGCGCCAGCAGTGAGTCAAGAGGGACAGGGCAAGAGACCCAGTACTTC,CASSESRGTGQETQYF
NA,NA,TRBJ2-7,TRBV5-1,TGCGCCAGCAGCTTGGCCGGGGGAGCCTACGAGCAGTACTTC,CASSLAGGAYEQYF
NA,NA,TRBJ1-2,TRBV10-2,TGCGCCAGCAGTGAGTCGACCGAGGGCTATGGCTACACCTTC,CASSESTEGYGYTF
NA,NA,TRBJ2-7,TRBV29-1,TGCAGCTCCATTGACAGGTTGTCCTACGAGCAGTACTTC,CSSIDRLSYEQYF
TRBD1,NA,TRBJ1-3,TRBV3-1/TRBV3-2,TGTGCCAGCAGCCAAGATATTTCCGGGACAGGGGTTTCTGGAAACACCATATATTTT,CASSQDISGTGVSGNTIYF
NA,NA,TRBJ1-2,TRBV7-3,TGTGCCAGCAGCTTAGGGTCCGAGTCAAACTATGGCTACACCTTC,CASSLGSESNYGYTF